This TCR beta chain was obtained from a study of blood T cell repertoires in COVID-19. Overall study: Samples of COVID-19 (acute and convalescent) were obtained from the United States, Italy and Spain. In each case, the material was cDNA or gDNA derived from T cells, B-cell-depleted T cells, or PBMCs.

Patients in Seattle were enrolled during active infection, then followed longitudinally. The authors' processing: Estimation of nucleated cell counts relied on the amplification of reference gene primers. Clones were sequenced by immunoSEQ multiplex PCR, and TCRdb holds only the in-frame ones, with some missing. The DNA gave D and trimming, while V, J and clone size come from that table. The data show 400,000 or so clones, over 75% seen once. Germline V lookup: CDR1 KGHSH, CDR2 LQKENI. The CDR3 extends over 13 amino acids. V was pared by 6 bases and J by 1 base, with 9 bases between. The sequenced sample consisted of peripheral blood. The clonotype comes from a woman aged 35 to 49 with COVID-19, enrolled during active disease. The V call is TRBV18, the J call TRBJ1-1, with D tentatively TRBD1 (5 bases). In DNA, the CDR3 is TGTGCCAGCTCGGGACTCGGGAACACTGAAGCTTTCTTT. Its protein is CASSGLGNTEAFF.